This T cell receptor (beta chain) originates from a study of CD8 T cells in ankylosing spondylitis. Study-wide results and caveats: Past studies reported some motif variants in reactive arthritis synovial fluid and blood. Fewer than 10 highly homologous variants made up a TCR beta motif that seemed to typify ankylosing spondylitis blood. Reports say disease-linked clones showed up significantly more in matched ankylosing spondylitis synovial fluid.

At least ten counts were recorded for this clonotype. Its target is unknown. In making TCR beta libraries, quantitative 5'-RACE with molecular barcodes was used. TCRdb redid the calling of the 5' RACE reads with MiXCR, one entry per CDR3 protein. This repertoire shows 120,000 to 150,000 distinct CDR3 sequences, more than 7% found once; its top ten account for about 7.1%. Germline V gene sequence: CDR1 DFQATT, CDR2 SNEGSKA (reference sequence). This CDR3 spans 14 amino acids. V lost 3 bases, J lost 2 bases, and 11 bases lay in between. This chain uses TRBV20-1 with TRBJ2-1; D may be TRBD1 or TRBD2 (5 bases each). The clonotype was recovered from a male donor with ankylosing spondylitis. The source material was synovial fluid, either unsorted or a sorted T cell fraction (not recorded which). CDR3 sequence (DNA): TGCAGTGCTAGCGGGACCCCCCCCTACAATGAGCAGTTCTTC. Translation: CSASGTPPYNEQFF.